A selection of T cell receptor beta chains follows, all from one sample in a study of control samples from healthy donors and cancer patients. The assay was immunoSEQ multiplex PCR, and TCRdb's table has in-frame clones only and misses some. The data contain more than 80,000 clones, over 85% of them singletons. The sequenced sample consisted of blood. All receptors come from a man in his late teens or twenties in good health. CDR3s include the opening cysteine and the closing phenylalanine or tryptophan. Clone size, where shown, is once, few, many, or a class for clones that have expanded.

V	J	length	size	CDR3
TRBV19	TRBJ2-5	15	NA	CASSILLAGGETQYF
TRBV9	TRBJ1-2	18	NA	CASSASRDPESSNYGYTF
TRBV15	TRBJ2-2	14	NA	CATESGINTGELFF
TRBV29-1	TRBJ1-5	12	NA	CSVGDANQPQHF
TRBV4-1	TRBJ1-6	15	NA	CASSQDARGNSPLHF
TRBV13	TRBJ1-4	16	NA	CASSPGSGLPNEKLFF
TRBV2	TRBJ1-2	14	NA	CASSPDRLADGYTF
TRBV7-2	TRBJ2-7	16	NA	CASTRLGGGFKWEQYF
TRBV7-6	TRBJ1-5	16	NA	CASSAGTGGAGQPQHF
TRBV7-9	TRBJ1-1	13	NA	CASSQLRGVEAFF
TRBV5-1	TRBJ1-1	14	once	CASSPGRLNTEAFF
TRBV16	TRBJ2-1	17	NA	CASSQSRAGADYNEQFF
TRBV28	TRBJ1-1	14	once	CASHPGTLETEAFF
TRBV6-8	TRBJ2-6	14	NA	CASGGGGGANVLTF
TRBV11-3	TRBJ1-1	14	NA	CASSLDSMNTEAFF
TRBV4-1	TRBJ1-1	14	NA	CASSQSGRRQGAFF
TRBV29-1	TRBJ2-2	16	NA	CSVVQDRGPNTGELFF
TRBV20-1	TRBJ1-1	11	NA	CSAPGGFEAFF
TRBV27	TRBJ1-4	13	NA	CASGRATNEKLFF
TRBV5-8	TRBJ1-5	15	NA	CASSFRGAPHQPQHF
TRBV28	TRBJ1-2	13	NA	CASRDGLNYGYTF
TRBV15	TRBJ2-5	16	NA	CATSGPRWGVQETQYF
TRBV6-4	TRBJ1-1	14	NA	CASSDSTGNTEAFF
TRBV11-2	TRBJ1-6	13	NA	CASSLGGDSPLHF